This T cell receptor beta chain was sequenced in a study of cytomegalovirus exposure and HLA in healthy donors. The study's findings and limits: Presence/absence analyses rested on an assumption that sequencing depth was roughly uniform across donors.

It was with 60 Vbeta and 13 Jbeta primers that the PCR ran. The method was immunoSEQ multiplex PCR; TCRdb's version includes in-frame clones alone and lacks a portion of them. The sample records about 150,000 clones, about two thirds being singletons. As to this clone: Antigen: not known.

The CDR3 spans 13 residues. CDR1 is MGHDK and CDR2 is SYGVNS in the germline V gene. V was shortened by 3 bases and J by 2 bases, with 8 bases between the two germline ends. The sample comprised PBMCs. The V call is TRBV25-1, the J call TRBJ2-7; D is undetermined. The source of this sequence is a man aged 35-49 years in good health and CMV-seronegative. The CDR3 is CASSEPGPYEQYF. In nucleotides, the CDR3 is TGTGCCAGCAGTGAGCCGGGTCCCTACGAGCAGTACTTC.